This TCR beta chain emerged from a study of metastatic and nonmetastatic thyroid tumors. Overall study context: Repertoire data that came from the blood and tumor or nodule tissue of malignant and benign thyroid patients were compared. Study outcomes and limitations: Significantly higher TCR beta diversity was reportedly seen in malignant thyroid tumors than benign nodules, in blood and tumor.

MiXCR was used by TCRdb to re-call the PCR reads. Of around 18,000 clones listed, approximately 35% are singletons. Germline V gives CDR1 MGHDK, CDR2 SYGVNS. There are 13 residues in the CDR3. The V end lost 6 bases, the J end lost 0 bases, and 5 bases lay between the germline ends. No patient received treatment before thyroid surgery. This clone has at least ten counts. Its target is not known. What was sequenced was tumor tissue. The chain combines TRBV25-1 with TRBJ2-2; D gene uncertain. The TCR was taken from a female donor with papillary thyroid cancer or a benign thyroid nodule (not recorded which). Some clones in this sample may be carry-over from other donors' samples. The CDR3 sequence: CASRGANTGELFF. CDR3 nucleotides: TGTGCCAGCAGGGGCGCGAACACCGGGGAGCTGTTTTTT.